This TCR beta chain emerged from a study of shared clonotypes between healthy human individuals. Study conclusions and caveats: Of the naive CD4 clonotypes, about 5.4% were shared across a handful of donors.

The V and J ends lost 2 bases and 6 bases respectively, with 11 bases between them. Per the germline V gene, CDR1 is SGHDT and CDR2 is YYEEEE. The CDR3 totals 13 residues. Remarks on this clone: The target antigen is unknown.

The split of CD4+ cells yielded CD45RA+ naive and CD45RA-negative memory subsets. Assay: immunoSEQ multiplex PCR; the TCRdb copy retains only in-frame clones and omits some. The data show about 1 million clones, around 74% seen once. The chain recombines TRBV5-6 with TRBJ2-5, with no clear D. The receptor comes from a man younger than 35 in good health. Sequenced input: memory CD4+ T cells sorted from blood. Subset of the sample: CD45RA-negative fraction. Here the CDR3 DNA reads TGTGCCAGCAGCTTTGACCCCACCAAGACCCAGTACTTC. Amino acid sequence: CASSFDPTKTQYF.